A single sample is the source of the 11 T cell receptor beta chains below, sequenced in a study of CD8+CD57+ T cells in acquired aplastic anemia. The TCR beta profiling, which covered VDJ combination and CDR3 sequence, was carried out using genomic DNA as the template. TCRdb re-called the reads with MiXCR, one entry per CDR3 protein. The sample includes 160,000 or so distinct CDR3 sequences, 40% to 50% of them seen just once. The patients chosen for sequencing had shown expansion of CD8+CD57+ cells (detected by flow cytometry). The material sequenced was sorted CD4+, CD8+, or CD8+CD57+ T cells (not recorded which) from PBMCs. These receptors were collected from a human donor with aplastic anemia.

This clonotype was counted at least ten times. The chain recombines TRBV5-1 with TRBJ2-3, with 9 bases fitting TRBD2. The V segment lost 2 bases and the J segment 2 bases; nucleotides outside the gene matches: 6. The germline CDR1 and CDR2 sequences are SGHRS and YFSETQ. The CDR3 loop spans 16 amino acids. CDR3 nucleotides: TGCGCCAGCAGCTTACAAGCGGGAGGATCCACAGATACGCAGTATTTT. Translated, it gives CASSLQAGGSTDTQYF.

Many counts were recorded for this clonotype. CDR3 in DNA: TGTGCCAGCAGTGGAGCCGCTAGCGGCTACGAGCAGTACTTC. It yields the protein CASSGAASGYEQYF. The chain joins TRBV12-3 or TRBV12-4 to TRBJ2-7, with TRBD2 matching 7 bases. This CDR3 region has 14 residues. J gave up 3 bases and V 5 bases, and 7 bases lay outside the gene matches.

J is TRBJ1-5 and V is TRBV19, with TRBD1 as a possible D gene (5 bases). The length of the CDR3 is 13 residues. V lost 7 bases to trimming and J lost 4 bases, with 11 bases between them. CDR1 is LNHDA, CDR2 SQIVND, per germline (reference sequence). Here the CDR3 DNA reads TGTGCCAGTAAGCAGGGACCAAATCAGCCCCAGCATTTT. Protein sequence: CASKQGPNQPQHF. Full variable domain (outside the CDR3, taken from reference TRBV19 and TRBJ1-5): DGGITQSPKYLFRKEGQNVTLSCEQNLNHDAMYWYRQDPGQGLRLIYYSQIVNDFQKGDIAEGYSVSREKKESFPLTVTSAQKNPTAFYLCASKQGPNQPQHFGDGTRLSIL.

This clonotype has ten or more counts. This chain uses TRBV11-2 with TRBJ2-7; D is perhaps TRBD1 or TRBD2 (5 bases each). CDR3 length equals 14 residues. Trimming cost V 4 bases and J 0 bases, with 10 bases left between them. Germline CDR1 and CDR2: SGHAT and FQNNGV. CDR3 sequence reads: CASSWGRISYEQYF. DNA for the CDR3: TGTGCCAGCAGCTGGGGGAGAATCTCCTACGAGCAGTACTTC.

CDR3 loop: CASSFLGTSGRGEQFF. The CDR3 region has the DNA TGTGCCAGCAGTTTTCTTGGGACTAGCGGGAGGGGTGAGCAGTTCTTC. The V and J genes are TRBV27 and TRBJ2-1, with TRBD2 matching 16 bases. The V segment lost 3 bases and the J segment 9 bases; nucleotides outside the gene matches: 5. This CDR3 contains 16 residues. Germline loops: CDR1 MNHEY, CDR2 SMNVEV (reference sequence).

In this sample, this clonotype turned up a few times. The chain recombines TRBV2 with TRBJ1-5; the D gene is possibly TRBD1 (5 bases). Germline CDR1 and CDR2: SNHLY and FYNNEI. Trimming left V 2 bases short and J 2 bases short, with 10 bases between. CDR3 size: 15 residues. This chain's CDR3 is CASSEQTVGNQPQHF. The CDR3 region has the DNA TGTGCCAGCAGTGAACAGACAGTGGGCAATCAGCCCCAGCATTTT. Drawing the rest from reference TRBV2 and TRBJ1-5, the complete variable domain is EPEVTQTPSHQVTQMGQEVILRCVPISNHLYFYWYRQILGQKVEFLVSFYNNEISEKSEIFDDQFSVERPDGSNFTLKIRSTKLEDSAMYFCASSEQTVGNQPQHFGDGTRLSIL.

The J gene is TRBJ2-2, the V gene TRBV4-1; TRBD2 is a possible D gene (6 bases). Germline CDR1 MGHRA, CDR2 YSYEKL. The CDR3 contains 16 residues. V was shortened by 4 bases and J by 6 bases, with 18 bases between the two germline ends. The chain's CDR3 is CASSLLSRGSAGELFF. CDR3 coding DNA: TGCGCCAGCAGCCTCCTTTCACGGGGGTCCGCCGGGGAGCTGTTTTTT.

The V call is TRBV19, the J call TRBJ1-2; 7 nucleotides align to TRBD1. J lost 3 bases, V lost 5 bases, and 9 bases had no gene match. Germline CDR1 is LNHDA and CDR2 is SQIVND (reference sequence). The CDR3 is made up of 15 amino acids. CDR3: CASSPDREWDYGYTF. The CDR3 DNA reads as TGTGCCAGTAGTCCCGACAGGGAATGGGACTATGGCTACACCTTC.

DNA for the CDR3: TGCAGCTTGATACCCAGGGATGGCTACACCTTC. The encoded protein is CSLIPRDGYTF. This chain connects TRBV29-1 to TRBJ1-2, with D perhaps matching TRBD1 (5 bases). This CDR3 region has 11 residues. Trimming stripped 8 bases from V and 6 bases from J, with 13 bases between. The V gene's germline CDR1 is SQVTM and CDR2 ANQGSEA.

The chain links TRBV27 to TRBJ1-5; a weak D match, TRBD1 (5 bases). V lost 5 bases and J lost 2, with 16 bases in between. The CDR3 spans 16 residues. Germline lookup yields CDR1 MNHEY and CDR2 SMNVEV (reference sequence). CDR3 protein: CASSTPGPGGNQPQHF. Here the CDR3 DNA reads TGTGCCAGCAGTACTCCGGGACCCGGGGGCAATCAGCCCCAGCATTTT.

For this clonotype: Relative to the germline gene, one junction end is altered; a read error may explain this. The CDR3 is CASSSTISSTDMQYF. For the CDR3, the DNA is TGTGCCAGCAGCTCGACTATCTCTAGCACAGATATGCAGTATTTT. The rearrangement links TRBV11-2 to TRBJ2-3, with D perhaps matching TRBD2 (5 bases). CDR1 and CDR2 from the germline V gene are SGHAT and FQNNGV. The CDR3 sequence is 15 residues long.